This entry is about one T cell receptor beta chain. Several immunoSEQ plates held equal portions of the genomic DNA taken from each subset. The protocol was immunoSEQ multiplex PCR, while the TCRdb copy is restricted to in-frame clones and leaves out a portion. The table shows about 1.1 million clones, with roughly 80% occurring only once. This sample is part of a study of shared clonotypes between healthy human individuals. The CDR3 contains 15 residues. CDR1 is MNHEY, CDR2 SMNVEV, per germline (reference sequence). V lost 1 base and J lost 6, with 15 bases in between. The receptor was derived from a man between 18 and 29 years old in good health. Some clones in this sample may be carry-over from other donors' samples. The sequenced sample was memory CD4+ T cells from PBMCs. The subset is: CD45RA-negative fraction. V gene TRBV27 combines with J gene TRBJ1-1, with D possibly TRBD1 on 5 matching bases. The DNA of the CDR3 is TGTGCCAGCAGTTTATTCCGCCGGGACGGTGCTGAAGCTTTCTTT. It is translated as CASSLFRRDGAEAFF.